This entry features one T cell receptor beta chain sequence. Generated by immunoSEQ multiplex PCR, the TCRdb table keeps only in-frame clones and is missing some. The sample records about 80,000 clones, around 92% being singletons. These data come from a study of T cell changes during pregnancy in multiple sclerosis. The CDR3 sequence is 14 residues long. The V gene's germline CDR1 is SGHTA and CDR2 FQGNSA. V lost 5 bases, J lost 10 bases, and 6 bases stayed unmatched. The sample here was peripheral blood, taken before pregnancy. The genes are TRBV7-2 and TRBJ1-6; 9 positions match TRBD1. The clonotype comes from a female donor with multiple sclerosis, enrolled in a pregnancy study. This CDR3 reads CASSADRGGSPLHF. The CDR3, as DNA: TGTGCCAGCAGCGCAGACAGGGGGGGGTCACCCCTCCACTTT.